This entry describes one T cell receptor (beta chain). The target of this receptor is not known. The junction differs from germline at one of its ends, possibly a read error. The method behind the library was the immunoSEQ multiplex PCR assay. RNA was extracted from all samples and reverse transcribed into cDNA as template for TCR sequencing. First-strand cDNA was synthesized using SuperScript III with a 2:1 mix of oligo-dT and random hexamers. A synthetic immune receptor repertoire was used to assess amplification bias, and residual bias was removed computationally. Per the authors' processing: Raw reads were preprocessed to remove errors, and CDR3 was defined according to IMGT conventions as the region from the conserved cysteine to phenylalanine. To get clonality, Shannon entropy was normalized by log2 of the number of productive unique TCRs and the result was subtracted from 1. CD4 or CD8 identity of scalp clones was inferred by cross-referencing scalp TCRbeta sequences with sorted blood CD4 and CD8 repertoires. Sourced from immuneACCESS, this table was stored by TCRdb with only in-frame sequences that have V and J called. A share of the clones is absent; for the studies checked, an unresolved V gene accounts for under half, and the remainder has no known explanation. That table is the source of V, J and clone size, and D and trimming were worked out from the DNA. The sample contains about 190,000 clones, 60% of them found a single time. The ten largest account for approximately 0.97% of the sample.

This sample is drawn from a study of CD8+ T cells in alopecia areata (dated by TCRdb to 2016 to 2018). For the wider study: Treated patients were enrolled in an open-label pilot trial of oral tofacitinib, 5 to 10 mg twice daily, for moderate-to-severe alopecia areata. Patients received tofacitinib for 6 to 18 months and were then followed off drug for 6 months to check for delayed response and recurrence. The SALT score, which quantifies the percentage of affected scalp surface area, was used to measure disease severity in treated patients. To study T cell clonal expansion in alopecia areata, the researchers applied high-throughput TCRbeta sequencing to both the C3H/HeJ mouse model and human patients. On the human side, TCRbeta sequencing was run on scalp tissue and on sorted CD4+ and CD8+ peripheral blood T cells from healthy controls and from alopecia areata patients with either patchy or totalis/universalis disease. Biopsies were taken from tofacitinib-treated patients at baseline and at 4 and 24 weeks of treatment, and a later scalp biopsy was taken in several of the tofacitinib-treated patients. Scalp clonality was compared among normal scalp (n=4), patchy alopecia areata scalp (n=8), and alopecia totalis/universalis scalp (n=8). RNA was extracted with the PAXgene miRNA kit for fixed scalp, the miRNeasy kit for PBMCs, and the RNeasy kit for mouse skin. TCRbeta CDR3 regions were amplified by immunoSEQ multiplex PCR with 35 Vbeta forward and 13 Jbeta reverse primers.

Results the study describes overall, beyond this receptor: With tofacitinib, both scalp clonality and the number of expanded CD8+ clones among the top 100 scalp clones went down significantly. The treated cohort was small, with a single nonresponder, so links between baseline CD8+ expansion and response need larger studies. Lesional scalp, especially in alopecia totalis/universalis, showed higher clonality and more expanded CD8+ clones than normal scalp, suggesting antigenic drive. Scalp TCR repertoire analysis is complicated because resident alphabeta T cells in normal human skin are also sequenced, whereas mouse skin is dominated by gammadelta T cells. Many expanded lesional clones were found to persist in scalp and blood during tofacitinib treatment, and relapse after treatment cessation may be partly explained by this persistence. Shared TCR sequences between patients were less evident than in mice, which may be partly attributable to HLA diversity in the patient population.

CDR1 ENHRY and CDR2 SYGVKD were looked up in the germline V gene. Measured from the cysteine to the phenylalanine, the CDR3 is 12 residues long. Here the CDR3 DNA is all that survives: 36 bases in frame from base 1. Interpreted using the paper, the time point label stands for: about 5 months on oral tofacitinib. The label giving this sample's treatment or condition can be read as: oral pan-JAK inhibitor, 5-10 mg twice daily. From alopecia areata patients, peripheral blood was collected along with lesional scalp punch biopsies. PBMCs were separated by density centrifugation and stained for CD3, CD4 and CD8, after which CD4+ and CD8+ T cells were sorted on a FACSAria.

The sequences come from CD4+ T cells sorted from blood, collected at week 24, from a patient treated with tofacitinib. The TCR comes from a human donor with alopecia areata. The chain is encoded by TRBV10-3 joined to TRBJ1-2; TRBD1 matches 8 bases in the middle. The DNA sequence reads TGTGCCATCAGTGAGTCTGGCGGGGGACAGGACTTC. It is translated as CAISESGGGQDF.